Below are 21 T cell receptor beta chains sequenced from a single sample in a study of blood T cell repertoires in COVID-19. Method: immunoSEQ multiplex PCR; TCRdb's copy keeps in-frame clones and lacks some. The repertoire includes about 140,000 clones, 76% of them detected once, and 4.5% to 5% sits in the top ten. Sequencing input: peripheral blood. The receptors shown here come from a woman older than 75 with active or convalescent COVID-19.

The rearrangement joins TRBV5-1 to TRBJ2-5; 7 bases are shared with TRBD1. The CDR3 runs to 16 residues. V gave up 4 bases and J gave up 2 bases; unmatched junction bases: 11. Per the germline V gene, CDR1 is SGHRS and CDR2 is YFSETQ. The CDR3: CASSVGGGRGQETQYF. Here the CDR3 DNA reads TGCGCCAGCAGCGTAGGGGGCGGCAGGGGGCAAGAGACCCAGTACTTC. The whole variable domain, filled in from reference TRBV5-1 and TRBJ2-5, reads KAGVTQTPRYLIKTRGQQVTLSCSPISGHRSVSWYQQTPGQGLQFLFEYFSETQRNKGNFPGRFSGRQFSNSRSEMNVSTLELGDSALYLCASSVGGGRGQETQYFGPGTRLLVL.

The J gene is TRBJ2-6, the V gene TRBV23-1, with a possible D match to TRBD2 (6 bases). TRBV23-1 is reported as an ORF; its role is uncertain. V gave up 0 bases and J gave up 0 bases, with 9 bases separating them. The CDR3 totals 17 residues. CDR3 protein: CASSQSREDSGANVLTF. DNA of the CDR3: TGCGCCAGCAGTCAATCGCGGGAAGACTCTGGGGCCAACGTCCTGACTTTC.

This sequence joins TRBV30 and TRBJ2-2, with D hard to call. The germline V gene has CDR1 GTSNPN and CDR2 SVGIG (reference sequence). V was shortened by 0 bases and J by 3 bases, with 11 bases between the two germline ends. The CDR3 is 15 residues long. CDR3 protein: CAWSVWNRDTGELFF. The CDR3 coding sequence is TGTGCCTGGAGTGTCTGGAATCGGGACACCGGGGAGCTGTTTTTT.

The CDR3 region is CSARVETQYF. The CDR3 DNA reads TGCAGTGCCAGGGTGGAGACCCAGTACTTC. The genes are TRBV20-1 and TRBJ2-5; possible D gene TRBD1, 5 bases. Between the trimmed V and J ends, which lost 6 bases and 5 bases, there was a span of 7 bases. The CDR3 has 10 residues. Germline V CDR1 and CDR2: DFQATT, SNEGSKA (reference sequence).

The chain uses TRBV15 and TRBJ1-6; a possible D gene is TRBD1 (5 bases). This CDR3 is built from 13 residues. The germline CDR1 and CDR2 sequences are LNHNV and YYDKDF (reference sequence). Trimming cost V 8 bases and J 8 bases, with 13 bases left between them. The CDR3 spells CATSQGWDSPLHF. The CDR3 nucleotides are TGTGCCACCTCTCAGGGCTGGGATTCACCCCTCCACTTT.

The chain carries TRBV29-1 and TRBJ2-3; 8 positions agree with TRBD2. This CDR3 is 15 amino acids long. The V and J ends lost 4 bases and 1 base, in that order; junction bases with no gene match: 7. CDR1 and CDR2 (germline): SQVTM, ANQGSEA. For the CDR3, the DNA is TGCAGCGTTGTTGGGGCTAGCGGGCGCACAGATACGCAGTATTTT. Translating gives CSVVGASGRTDTQYF.

This sequence joins TRBV2 and TRBJ2-1; D not certain. The CDR3 extends over 14 amino acids. Trimming took off 4 bases at V and 5 bases at J, with 12 bases between the two ends. Germline loops: CDR1 SNHLY, CDR2 FYNNEI. DNA for the CDR3: TGTGCCAGCAGTGGTCCGACACCCAACAATGAGCAGTTCTTC. Translation gives CASSGPTPNNEQFF.

This chain joins TRBV7-2 and TRBJ2-1; the D gene is possibly TRBD1 (5 bases). Trimming took off 5 bases at V and 4 bases at J, with 18 bases between the two ends. The CDR3 sequence is 16 residues long. Germline V gives CDR1 SGHTA, CDR2 FQGNSA. The CDR3 here is CASSIEQVDGYNEQFF. DNA for the CDR3: TGTGCCAGCAGCATAGAACAGGTGGATGGGTACAATGAGCAGTTCTTC.

V gene TRBV7-2 combines with J gene TRBJ2-1, with a weak D call TRBD2 (5 bases). The germline V and J ends were trimmed by 4 bases and 6 bases, with 19 bases remaining between them. Germline-derived CDR1 and CDR2 are SGHTA and FQGNSA. The CDR3 sequence is 16 residues long. The CDR3 region has the DNA TGTGCCAGCAGCTCATACCCGGACGGGAAGGGCAATGAGCAGTTCTTC. Its translation: CASSSYPDGKGNEQFF.

This chain connects TRBV7-2 to TRBJ1-1, with 7 bases fitting TRBD1. V shed 1 base and J 6 bases; nucleotides not matched to a gene: 11. The CDR3 is 16 amino acids. Germline loops: CDR1 SGHTA, CDR2 FQGNSA. The CDR3 DNA sequence: TGTGCCAGCAGCTTAGTTCAACAGGGGAAATATTCTGAAGCTTTCTTT. It yields the protein CASSLVQQGKYSEAFF.

The chain joins TRBV5-1 to TRBJ1-1; 7 positions match TRBD1. Germline values: CDR1 SGHRS, CDR2 YFSETQ. CDR3 length: 15 residues. J lost 1 base, V lost 5 bases, and 8 bases had no gene match. CDR3 in amino acids: CASRKRGTANTEAFF. In nucleotides, the CDR3 is TGCGCCAGCAGAAAGAGAGGGACAGCGAACACTGAAGCTTTCTTT.

The rearrangement uses TRBV19 and TRBJ2-3; 8 bases map to TRBD1. Germline V gene data show CDR1 as LNHDA and CDR2 as SQIVND (reference sequence). Germline trimming cut 1 base from V and 0 bases from J; bases unmatched to any gene: 3. CDR3 length: 16 residues. CDR3 DNA sequence: TGTGCCAGTAGTATAGGGCAGGGGGCTAGCACAGATACGCAGTATTTT. Protein: CASSIGQGASTDTQYF.

The V and J genes are TRBV30 and TRBJ1-1, with D maybe TRBD1 (6 bases). The CDR3 sequence is 12 residues long. Germline CDR1 is GTSNPN and CDR2 is SVGIG (reference sequence). V was clipped by 2 bases and J by 11 bases, with 15 bases between them. CDR3 in amino acids: CAWSRLTGTAFF. The CDR3 bases are TGTGCCTGGAGTCGGCTGACAGGTACGGCTTTCTTT.

This chain uses TRBV7-2 with TRBJ2-7; 7 nucleotides agree with TRBD1. Per the germline V gene, CDR1 is SGHTA and CDR2 is FQGNSA. The CDR3 is 14 residues long. With 5 bases clipped from V and 2 bases from J, the junction kept 6 bases outside the gene matches. CDR3 region: CASSLSTGAYEQYF. Written as DNA, the CDR3 is TGTGCCAGCAGCCTATCCACAGGGGCCTACGAGCAGTACTTC.

This clone has just one count. The chain carries TRBV28 and TRBJ1-1; unclear D gene. Looked up from germline, CDR1 is MDHEN and CDR2 is SYDVKM. V lost 6 bases and J lost 1, with 9 bases in between. This CDR3 has 13 residues. CDR3 region: CASRHNRNTEAFF. For the CDR3, the DNA is TGTGCCAGCAGGCATAATAGGAACACTGAAGCTTTCTTT.

The V gene is TRBV11-2, the J gene TRBJ2-2; perhaps TRBD1 as D (6 bases). Germline V gene data show CDR1 as SGHAT and CDR2 as FQNNGV. The CDR3 consists of 16 residues. V was pared by 3 bases and J by 5 bases, with 16 bases between. CDR3 nucleotides: TGTGCCAGCAGCTTCACCAACAGGGTTAGGACCGGGGAGCTGTTTTTT. Protein product: CASSFTNRVRTGELFF.

The chain uses TRBV6-1 and TRBJ2-3; D not certain. Trimming cost V 3 bases and J 8 bases, with 12 bases left between them. CDR3 length equals 13 residues. Germline assignment: CDR1 MNHNS and CDR2 SASEGT. CDR3 loop: CASSDHAAGTQYF. CDR3 DNA: TGTGCCAGCAGTGATCACGCCGCCGGTACGCAGTATTTT.

The chain recombines TRBV7-2 with TRBJ1-3, with TRBD1 matching 7 bases. CDR3 length: 15 amino acids. The V gene's germline CDR1 is SGHTA and CDR2 FQGNSA. Unmatched junction bases numbered 1, after V lost 2 bases and J lost 0 bases. CDR3 coding DNA: TGTGCCAGCAGCTTAAGGGACAGCTCTGGAAACACCATATATTTT. Protein product: CASSLRDSSGNTIYF.

This rearrangement joins TRBV28 to TRBJ1-1, with 9 nucleotides matching TRBD1. CDR1 MDHEN and CDR2 SYDVKM come from the germline V gene. The CDR3 runs 14 residues. V gave up 3 bases and J gave up 8 bases; unmatched junction bases: 7. The CDR3 DNA sequence: TGTGCCAGCAGTTTCCCCGGGACAGGGCGCGAAGCTTTCTTT. The encoded protein is CASSFPGTGREAFF.

V usage is TRBV4-1 and J usage is TRBJ1-6; TRBD1 aligns across 12 bases. The germline V gene encodes CDR1 MGHRA and CDR2 YSYEKL. CDR3 length equals 17 residues. V shed 0 bases and J 10 bases; nucleotides not matched to a gene: 7. Here the CDR3 DNA reads TGCGCCAGCAGCCAAGATTGGGCCGGGACAGGGGGCTCACCCCTCCACTTT. This encodes CASSQDWAGTGGSPLHF.

This chain joins TRBV9 and TRBJ1-6, with D perhaps TRBD1 (6 bases). Trimming cost V 1 base and J 10 bases, with 15 bases left between them. This CDR3 spans 15 amino acids. Germline V gene sequence: CDR1 SGDLS, CDR2 YYNGEE. The DNA for the CDR3 is TGTGCCAGCAGCGTATCCGCAGGGGCGAACTCACCCCTCCACTTT. Its protein is CASSVSAGANSPLHF.